Shown below are 9 T cell receptor beta chains from a single sample sequenced in a study of blood T cells in healthy people across ages. Primed by a sample-barcoded 5' primer and a J-beta primer mix, a second PCR proceeded for about 6 to 11 cycles. TCRdb called the 5' RACE reads again in MiXCR, with one record for every CDR3 protein. The table lists about 540,000 distinct CDR3 sequences, 20% to 30% of them singletons. These data are also associated with another study on T cells of mothers and their children.

Sequencing was carried out using blood. Receptor source: a boy aged 10-17 years in good health.

This chain joins TRBV12-3 or TRBV12-4 and TRBJ2-1; TRBD1 matches 11 bases. J lost 8 bases, V lost 4 bases, and 7 bases had no gene match. The CDR3 consists of 15 residues. CDR3 protein: CASSSGQGVMYEQFF. CDR3 coding DNA: TGTGCCAGCAGTTCGGGACAGGGGGTGATGTATGAGCAGTTCTTC.

The gene calls are TRBV9 and TRBJ2-5; possible D gene TRBD1, 5 bases. Judging by the DNA end, TRBJ2-7 fits better; the J call may be wrong. In germline, CDR1 is SGDLS, CDR2 YYNGEE. This CDR3 region has 16 residues. The CDR3 here is CASSVDVTAPAHEQYF. Written as DNA, the CDR3 is TGTGCCAGCAGCGTAGATGTGACAGCCCCCGCCCACGAGCAGTACTTC.

The chain employs TRBV10-3 and TRBJ2-5; TRBD1 matches 7 bases. Matching the DNA end better, TRBJ2-7 makes the J call doubtful. Germline V CDR1 and CDR2: ENHRY, SYGVKD. This CDR3 spans 14 amino acids. CDR3 sequence reads: CAISSTGTAYEQYF. The CDR3 region has the DNA TGTGCCATCAGTAGCACCGGGACAGCCTACGAGCAGTACTTC.

V is TRBV12-3 or TRBV12-4 and J is TRBJ2-1; D is perhaps TRBD1 (6 bases). This CDR3 comprises 12 residues. With 4 bases removed from V and 11 bases from J, the gap between germline ends came to 12 bases. This CDR3 reads CASSSQGLQQFF. In nucleotides, the CDR3 is TGTGCCAGCAGTTCCCAGGGGCTTCAGCAGTTCTTC.

V usage is TRBV6-2 or TRBV6-3 and J usage is TRBJ2-5, with a weak D call TRBD2 (5 bases). The DNA matches TRBJ2-7 better at its end, which makes the J call doubtful. This CDR3 region has 15 residues. Germline V lookup: CDR1 MNHEY, CDR2 SVGEGT. The CDR3 sequence: CASRPPHGVRYEQYV. In nucleotides, the CDR3 is TGTGCCAGCAGACCGCCCCACGGGGTCCGCTACGAGCAGTACGTC.

About this clonotype: A much larger clonotype is one base distant, so this may be a read error. J is TRBJ1-2 and V is TRBV24-1; D gene ambiguous. CDR3 length: 13 residues. Germline CDR1 KGHDR, CDR2 SFDVKD. CDR3 in amino acids: CATSEAGSYGHTF. In DNA, the CDR3 is TGTGCCACCAGTGAAGCCGGGAGCTATGGCCACACCTTC.

This clonotype appeared a few times. The CDR3 sequence is CASSSLVSGNEQYF. CDR3 nucleotide sequence: TGTGCCAGCAGCTCCTTAGTAAGCGGGAACGAGCAGTACTTC. The J gene is TRBJ2-1, the V gene TRBV7-9, with TRBD2 identical over 7 bases. The DNA end is a closer match to TRBJ2-7, so the J assignment may be wrong. CDR3 length: 14 residues. From germline, CDR1 is SEHNR and CDR2 FQNEAQ (reference sequence).

The chain uses TRBV4-3 and TRBJ2-1, with 13 bases lining up with TRBD2. Germline-derived CDR1 and CDR2 are LGHNA and YSLEER. This CDR3 comprises 20 residues. V trimming: 0 bases; J trimming: 1 base; junction bases outside the gene matches: 9. The DNA for the CDR3 is TGCGCCAGCAGCCAAGACTTTAATAAGGGACTAGCGGGATCCTACAATGAGCAGTTCTTC. Translating it yields CASSQDFNKGLAGSYNEQFF.

This clonotype was recorded a few times. The rearrangement links TRBV3-1 to TRBJ2-1, with 8 bases aligning to TRBD2. Germline CDR1 reads LGHDT; CDR2 reads YNNKEL (reference sequence). The V and J ends lost 1 base and 0 bases, in that order; junction bases with no gene match: 14. The CDR3 loop spans 20 amino acids. The CDR3 DNA reads as TGTGCCAGCAGCCAAGTAACCGGGCTAGCGGGCTGGAGCTCCTACAATGAGCAGTTCTTC. It specifies CASSQVTGLAGWSSYNEQFF.